One sample yielded the 16 T cell receptor beta chains listed below, sequenced in a study of T cell responses to AZD1222 COVID-19 vaccine. Assay used: immunoSEQ multiplex PCR; TCRdb lists only in-frame clones, some missing. The profile shows 84,000 or so clones, approximately 90% of them singletons. The sample in question was peripheral blood, obtained 28 days after the second AZD1222 dose. The receptor source for this set is an adult who received the AZD1222 COVID-19 vaccine.

The chain is built from TRBV27 and TRBJ1-2; 8 bases are a match to TRBD1. With V trimmed by 6 bases and J by 4 bases, 4 bases remained unmatched. Germline-derived CDR1 and CDR2 are MNHEY and SMNVEV (reference sequence). This CDR3 is built from 13 residues. CDR3 in amino acids: CASRRTGFYGYTF. The CDR3 region has the DNA TGTGCCAGCAGGCGGACAGGGTTCTATGGCTACACCTTC.

V gene TRBV29-1 combines with J gene TRBJ2-7, with D uncertain. The germline gives CDR1 SQVTM, CDR2 ANQGSEA. The CDR3 is made up of 12 amino acids. V lost 0 bases, J lost 2 bases, and 5 bases lay in between. The chain's CDR3 is CSVEDRTYEQYF. CDR3 nucleotide sequence: TGCAGCGTTGAAGACAGGACCTACGAGCAGTACTTC.

This chain uses TRBV5-6 with TRBJ1-2; no clear D. The CDR3 is 12 amino acids. CDR1 is SGHDT, CDR2 YYEEEE, per germline. Trimming shortened V by 6 bases and J by 3 bases, and 9 bases separated the two germline ends. This chain's CDR3 is CASTERHYGYTF. The CDR3 DNA sequence: TGTGCCAGCACCGAACGGCACTATGGCTACACCTTC.

A few counts support this clone. J is TRBJ1-4 and V is TRBV7-8; 8 bases match TRBD1. The CDR3 covers 15 residues. Trimming at V came to 4 bases and at J to 5 bases, leaving 6 bases not matched to a gene. The germline V gene encodes CDR1 SGHVS and CDR2 FQNEAQ. The CDR3 sequence is CASSYTGGGNEKLFF. CDR3 DNA: TGTGCCAGCAGCTACACAGGGGGTGGAAATGAAAAACTGTTTTTT.

This clone was seen only once. The chain links TRBV7-9 to TRBJ1-4; perhaps TRBD1 as D (5 bases). Between the trimmed V and J ends, which lost 0 bases and 2 bases, there was a span of 7 bases. The CDR3 is 15 residues long. Germline CDR1 reads SEHNR; CDR2 reads FQNEAQ (reference sequence). CDR3 amino acids: CASSLAEGTNEKLFF. As DNA, the CDR3 is TGTGCCAGCAGCTTAGCTGAGGGGACTAATGAAAAACTGTTTTTT.

The V call is TRBV7-9, the J call TRBJ1-4, with D perhaps matching TRBD1 (5 bases). Trimming pared 1 base from V and 0 bases from J, leaving 9 bases between. This CDR3 contains 16 residues. Germline V lookup: CDR1 SEHNR, CDR2 FQNEAQ (reference sequence). CDR3 loop: CASSLEDIATNEKLFF. The CDR3 DNA is TGTGCCAGCAGCTTAGAGGACATAGCAACTAATGAAAAACTGTTTTTT.

This rearrangement joins TRBV3-1 (or the pseudogene TRBV3-2) to TRBJ1-3, with D unresolved. Trimming removed 0 bases from V and 4 bases from J, with 13 bases in between. This CDR3 has 16 residues. Germline assignment: CDR1 LGHDT and CDR2 YNNKEL (reference sequence). This CDR3 reads CASSQDPRYSGNTIYF. DNA for the CDR3: TGTGCCAGCAGCCAAGATCCCAGGTATTCCGGAAACACCATATATTTT.

The rearrangement links TRBV25-1 to TRBJ2-2, with 8 positions matching TRBD1. Per germline, CDR1 MGHDK and CDR2 SYGVNS. The ends lost 3 bases at V and 7 bases at J; junction bases unmatched: 7. The length of the CDR3 is 15 residues. CDR3 DNA sequence: TGTGCCAGCAGTGATCCCGTGACAGGGGACGGGGAGCTGTTTTTT. It yields the protein CASSDPVTGDGELFF.

This clone was seen only once. J is TRBJ1-2 and V is TRBV7-6; no firm D call. Germline V gives CDR1 SGHVS, CDR2 FNYEAQ. This CDR3 region has 16 residues. Trimming removed 1 base at V and 3 bases at J, with 15 bases between. CDR3 sequence (DNA): TGTGCCAGCAGCTTAGACCCGGGTGCTCGTGACTATGGCTACACCTTC. Protein sequence: CASSLDPGARDYGYTF.

This rearrangement joins TRBV13 to TRBJ2-7; D is ambiguous. The CDR3 consists of 14 residues. Germline CDR1 reads PRHDT; CDR2 reads FYEKMQ (reference sequence). V dropped 5 bases and J dropped 4 bases, with 15 bases sitting between them. As DNA, the CDR3 is TGTGCCAGCAGCCCCCTGGCAGGAAGTTACGAGCAGTACTTC. Its protein is CASSPLAGSYEQYF.

This sequence joins TRBV30 and TRBJ2-5; no clear D. Germline CDR1 GTSNPN, CDR2 SVGIG (reference sequence). The V end lost 3 bases, the J end lost 2 bases, and 7 bases lay between the germline ends. The length of the CDR3 is 12 residues. Here the CDR3 DNA reads TGTGCCTGGAGGGTGTTTCAAGAGACCCAGTACTTC. Translated: CAWRVFQETQYF.

The chain recombines TRBV7-8 with TRBJ2-5, with 12 bases that match TRBD2. The germline V gene encodes CDR1 SGHVS and CDR2 FQNEAQ. With V trimmed by 11 bases and J by 5 bases, 18 bases remained unmatched. CDR3 length equals 17 residues. The CDR3 nucleotides are TGTGCCGGCACTAAGTGGGCTAGCGGGAGGGCCGGGGAGACCCAGTACTTC. Translated, it gives CAGTKWASGRAGETQYF.

Here the CDR3 reads CASSTTGTGNTEAFF. The CDR3 nucleotides read TGTGCCAGCAGCACGACCGGGACAGGGAACACTGAAGCTTTCTTT. The rearrangement uses TRBV7-3 and TRBJ1-1, with 8 bases that match TRBD1. Trimming removed 5 bases from V and 1 base from J; junction bases left unmatched: 6. This CDR3 contains 15 residues. From germline, CDR1 is SGHTA and CDR2 FQGTGA.

This clone was picked up one time. The chain is built from TRBV6-5 and TRBJ2-1; 13 bases are a match to TRBD2. The CDR3 runs 14 residues. The germline V gene encodes CDR1 MNHEY and CDR2 SVGAGI. The V segment lost 6 bases and the J segment 7 bases; nucleotides outside the gene matches: 3. The CDR3 DNA sequence: TGTGCCAGCAGGACTAGCGGGGGGACGAATGAGCAGTTCTTC. Its translation is CASRTSGGTNEQFF.

V is TRBV5-4 and J is TRBJ1-1, with no clear D. The V gene lost 2 bases and the J gene lost 6 bases, with 11 bases spanning the gap. Germline CDR1 and CDR2: SGHNT and YYREEE (reference sequence). The length of the CDR3 is 13 residues. The CDR3 nucleotides read TGTGCCAGCAGCTTATTGGTCGGGGCTGAAGCTTTCTTT. Translating it yields CASSLLVGAEAFF.

The chain uses TRBV7-2 and TRBJ2-7; D not certain. This CDR3 spans 16 amino acids. V gave up 1 base and J gave up 0 bases, with 13 bases separating them. Looked up from germline, CDR1 is SGHTA and CDR2 is FQGNSA. The CDR3 loop reads CASSLVATQSSYEQYF. In DNA form, the CDR3 reads TGTGCCAGCAGCTTAGTTGCTACGCAGAGCTCCTACGAGCAGTACTTC.